The present entry profiles one T cell receptor beta chain with its context. Through a sample-barcoded 5' primer and a J-beta primer mix, a second PCR was run for roughly 6 to 12 cycles. TCRdb fed the 5' RACE reads into MiXCR, producing one record per CDR3 protein. The repertoire has just over 1 million distinct CDR3 sequences, under 45% of them found once; the top ten carry approximately 20%. The sample is drawn from a study of blood T cells in healthy people across ages. Deletions cut 6 bases from V and 0 bases from J, with 23 bases between. Germline V lookup: CDR1 MNHEY, CDR2 SMNVEV (reference sequence). CDR3 size: 19 residues.

V and J are TRBV27 and TRBJ2-2; possible D gene TRBD2, 5 bases. The source of this sequence is a woman aged 55-69 years in good health. Source material: blood. The CDR3 here is CASSKQKLGPGTNTGELFF. CDR3 coding DNA: TGTGCCAGCAGCAAACAAAAGCTTGGACCGGGAACGAACACCGGGGAGCTGTTTTTT.